This entry features one T cell receptor beta chain sequence. This sample is drawn from a study of cytomegalovirus exposure and HLA in healthy donors. The CDR3 runs to 16 residues. Trimming took off 0 bases at V and 2 bases at J, with 10 bases between the two ends. Per the germline V gene, CDR1 is LGHNT and CDR2 is FRNRAP. Researchers ran the PCR with 60 Vbeta and 13 Jbeta primers. Profiled with immunoSEQ multiplex PCR; TCRdb holds only in-frame clones, not every one. The sample holds 150,000 to 200,000 clones; roughly 84% are singletons and the top ten take roughly 2.2%. The sequencing sample was made of PBMCs. This chain uses TRBV12-5 with TRBJ1-4; tentative D call: TRBD1 (6 bases). This clonotype originated in a man aged 18-30 years in good health and CMV-seropositive. The CDR3 loop is CASGLVRGITNEKLFF. For the CDR3, the DNA is TGTGCTAGTGGTTTGGTGAGGGGGATCACTAATGAAAAACTGTTTTTT.